This T cell receptor beta chain was retrieved from a study of shared T cell receptors in the human thymus. The data were produced by immunoSEQ multiplex PCR, yet TCRdb's version contains in-frame clones alone and is incomplete. The sample comprises hundreds of thousands of clones, about 87% of which are singletons, and 0.0094% rests with the top ten. This CDR3 spans 15 amino acids. Germline CDR1 is MDHEN and CDR2 is SYDVKM. V was trimmed by 5 bases and J by 0 bases, leaving 14 bases between them. These data are also associated with another study on human thymus T cells. This second report adds: Samples came from healthy Finnish infants during open corrective cardiac surgery. Gene usage (both V and J) appeared biased in thymic and blood repertoires.

The sample consisted of thymocytes. This chain connects TRBV28 to TRBJ2-7, with D possibly TRBD2 on 6 matching bases. The clonotype was recovered from a boy in the first two years of life with a congenital heart defect. The CDR3, as DNA: TGTGCCAGCAGTGTCGTACGGGGGAGCTCCTACGAGCAGTACTTC. This translates into CASSVVRGSSYEQYF.